The table lists the clone carrying this T cell receptor (beta chain) with a few counts. Germline trimming cut 3 bases from V and 6 bases from J; bases unmatched to any gene: 9. CDR3 size: 16 residues. The germline V gene encodes CDR1 SGHAT and CDR2 FQDESV (reference sequence). The data were obtained in a study of blood T cell repertoires in COVID-19. Measured with immunoSEQ multiplex PCR; TCRdb has only the in-frame clones, and not every one. The table has about 270,000 clones, 85% to 95% seen once. Sequenced: PBMCs or T cells enriched from blood (not recorded which). This receptor was taken from a man aged 35-49 years who had been exposed to COVID-19. This chain connects TRBV11-1 to TRBJ1-2, with 11 bases identical to TRBD1. Here the CDR3 reads CASSFRDRGNRDGYTF. As DNA, the CDR3 is TGTGCCAGCAGCTTTCGGGACAGGGGGAATAGAGATGGCTACACCTTC.